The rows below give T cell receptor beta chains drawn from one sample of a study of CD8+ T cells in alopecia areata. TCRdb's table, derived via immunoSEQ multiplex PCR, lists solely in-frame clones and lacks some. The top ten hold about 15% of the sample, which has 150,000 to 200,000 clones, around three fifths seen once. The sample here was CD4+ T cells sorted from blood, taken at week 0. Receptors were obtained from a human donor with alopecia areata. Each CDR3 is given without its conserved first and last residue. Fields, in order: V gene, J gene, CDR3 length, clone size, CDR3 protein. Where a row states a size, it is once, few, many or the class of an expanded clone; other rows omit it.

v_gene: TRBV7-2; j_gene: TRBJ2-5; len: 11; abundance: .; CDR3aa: ASSLSMGETQY
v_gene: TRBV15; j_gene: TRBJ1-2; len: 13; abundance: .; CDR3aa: ATSPPTPGDYGYT
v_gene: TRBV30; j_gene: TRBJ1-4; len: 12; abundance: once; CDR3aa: AWSRGSIEEKLF
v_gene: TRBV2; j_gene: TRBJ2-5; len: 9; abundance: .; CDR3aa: ASSEEETQY
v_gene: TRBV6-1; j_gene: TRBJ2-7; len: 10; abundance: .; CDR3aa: ASSNEGGEQY
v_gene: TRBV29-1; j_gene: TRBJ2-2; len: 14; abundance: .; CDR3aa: SVGLSFGTRTGELF
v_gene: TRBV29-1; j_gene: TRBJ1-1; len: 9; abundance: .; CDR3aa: SVERNTEAF
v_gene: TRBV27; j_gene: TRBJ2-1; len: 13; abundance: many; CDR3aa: ASSSNRGRGNEQF
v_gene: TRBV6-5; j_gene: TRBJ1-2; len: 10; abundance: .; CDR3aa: ASWEVGYGYT
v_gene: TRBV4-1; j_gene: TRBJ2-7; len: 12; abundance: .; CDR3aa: ASSQDRGFYEQY
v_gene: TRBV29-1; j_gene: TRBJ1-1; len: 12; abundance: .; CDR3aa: SVDTPGGAREAF
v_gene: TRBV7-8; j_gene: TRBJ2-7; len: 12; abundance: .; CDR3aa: ASSLVVSGVEQY
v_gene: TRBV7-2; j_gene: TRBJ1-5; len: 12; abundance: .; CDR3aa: ASSVQGSGQPQH
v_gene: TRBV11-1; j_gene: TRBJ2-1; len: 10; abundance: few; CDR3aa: ASSLAGLDQF
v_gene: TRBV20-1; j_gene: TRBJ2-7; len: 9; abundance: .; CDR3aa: SALLRNEQY
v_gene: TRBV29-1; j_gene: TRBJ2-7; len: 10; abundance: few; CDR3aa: SVATGSYEQY
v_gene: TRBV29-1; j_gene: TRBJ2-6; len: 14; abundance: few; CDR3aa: RQPGRTGGGANVLT
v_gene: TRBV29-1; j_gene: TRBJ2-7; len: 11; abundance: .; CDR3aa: SATGQGAYEQY
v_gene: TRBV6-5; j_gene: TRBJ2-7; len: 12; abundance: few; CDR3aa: ASAKTRTSYEQY
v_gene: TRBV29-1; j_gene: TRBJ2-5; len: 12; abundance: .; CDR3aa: SVEPRDTKETQY
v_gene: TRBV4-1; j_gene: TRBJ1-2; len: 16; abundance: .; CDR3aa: ASSQDLPTNRAGPGYT
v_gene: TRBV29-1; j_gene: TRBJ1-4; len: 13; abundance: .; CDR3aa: SVATLDPTNEKLF
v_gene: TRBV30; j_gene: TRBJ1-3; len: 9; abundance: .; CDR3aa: AWSHGNTIY
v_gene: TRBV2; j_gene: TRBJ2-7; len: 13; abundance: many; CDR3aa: ASLGTATSSYEQY
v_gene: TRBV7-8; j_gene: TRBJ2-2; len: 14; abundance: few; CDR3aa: ASSQQEVVGVGELF
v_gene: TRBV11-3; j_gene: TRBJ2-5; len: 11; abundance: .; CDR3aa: ASSTEEQETQY
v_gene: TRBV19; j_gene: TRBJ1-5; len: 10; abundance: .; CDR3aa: ASTFSNQPQH
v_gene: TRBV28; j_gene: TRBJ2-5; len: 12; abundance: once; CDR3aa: ASSFPGGMETQY
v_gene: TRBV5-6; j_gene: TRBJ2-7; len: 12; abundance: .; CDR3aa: ASSFLPYLYEQY
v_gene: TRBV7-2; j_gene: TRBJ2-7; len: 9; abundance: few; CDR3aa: ASSLTYEQY
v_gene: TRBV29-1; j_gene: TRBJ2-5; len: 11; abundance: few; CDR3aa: SVDRAVQETQY
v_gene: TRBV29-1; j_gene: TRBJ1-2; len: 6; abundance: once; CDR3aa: SVDGYT
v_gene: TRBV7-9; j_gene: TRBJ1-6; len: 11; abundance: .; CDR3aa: ASSRQGNSPLH
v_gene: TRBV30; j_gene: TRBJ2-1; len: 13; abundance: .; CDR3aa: AWSVGASGGSEQF
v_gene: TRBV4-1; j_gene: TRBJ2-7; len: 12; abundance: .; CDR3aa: ASSQDHGTYEQY
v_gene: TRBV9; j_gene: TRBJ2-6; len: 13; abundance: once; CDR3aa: ASSVGGVGANVLT
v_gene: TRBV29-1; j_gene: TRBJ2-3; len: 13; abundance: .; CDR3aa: SVEGGGGRSDTQY
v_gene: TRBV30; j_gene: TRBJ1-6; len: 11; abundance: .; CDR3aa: AWSVGWGSPLH
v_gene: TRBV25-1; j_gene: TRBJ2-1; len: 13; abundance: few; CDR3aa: ASSELGGRDNEQF
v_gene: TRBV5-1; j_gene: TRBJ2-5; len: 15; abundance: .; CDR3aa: ASSSRPDPKDQETQY
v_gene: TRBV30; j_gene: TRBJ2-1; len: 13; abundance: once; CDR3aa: AWSLPGTVYNEQF
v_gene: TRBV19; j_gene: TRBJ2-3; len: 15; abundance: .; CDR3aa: ASSIRDHEGILDTQY